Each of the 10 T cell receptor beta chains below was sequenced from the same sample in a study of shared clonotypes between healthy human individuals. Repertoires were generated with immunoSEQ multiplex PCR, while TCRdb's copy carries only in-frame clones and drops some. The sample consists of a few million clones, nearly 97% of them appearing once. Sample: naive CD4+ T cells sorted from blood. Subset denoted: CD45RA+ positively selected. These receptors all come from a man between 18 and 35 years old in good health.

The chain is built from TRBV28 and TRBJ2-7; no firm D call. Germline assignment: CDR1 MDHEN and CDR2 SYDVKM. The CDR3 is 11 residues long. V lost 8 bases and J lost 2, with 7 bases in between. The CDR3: CASYSPYEQYF. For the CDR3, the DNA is TGTGCCAGCTATTCCCCCTACGAGCAGTACTTC.

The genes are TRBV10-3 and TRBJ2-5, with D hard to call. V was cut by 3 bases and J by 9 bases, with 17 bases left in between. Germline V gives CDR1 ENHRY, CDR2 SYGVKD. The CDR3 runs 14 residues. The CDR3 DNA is TGTGCCATCAGTGAACGAGAGGCTCTTTGGGCCCAGTACTTC. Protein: CAISEREALWAQYF.

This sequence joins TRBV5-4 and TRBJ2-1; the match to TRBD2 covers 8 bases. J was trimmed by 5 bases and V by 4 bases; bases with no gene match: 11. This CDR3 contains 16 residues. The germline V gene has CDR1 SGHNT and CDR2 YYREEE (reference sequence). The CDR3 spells CASSRTSGSFDNEQFF. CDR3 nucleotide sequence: TGTGCCAGCAGCCGAACCAGCGGGAGTTTCGACAATGAGCAGTTCTTC.

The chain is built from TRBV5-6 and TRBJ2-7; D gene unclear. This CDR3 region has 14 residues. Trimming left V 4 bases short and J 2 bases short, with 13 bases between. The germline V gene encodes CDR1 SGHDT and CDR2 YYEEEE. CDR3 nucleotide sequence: TGTGCCAGCAGCCTCGGGCCAAGCCCCTACGAGCAGTACTTC. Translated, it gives CASSLGPSPYEQYF.

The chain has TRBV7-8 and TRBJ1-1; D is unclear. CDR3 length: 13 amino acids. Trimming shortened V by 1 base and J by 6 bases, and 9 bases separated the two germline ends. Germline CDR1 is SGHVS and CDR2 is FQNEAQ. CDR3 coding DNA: TGTGCCAGCAGCTTAGAGGGTTTTGCTGAAGCTTTCTTT. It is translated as CASSLEGFAEAFF.

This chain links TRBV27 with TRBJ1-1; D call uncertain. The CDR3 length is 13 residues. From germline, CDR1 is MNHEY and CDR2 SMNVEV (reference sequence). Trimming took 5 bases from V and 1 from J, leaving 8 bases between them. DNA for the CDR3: TGTGCCAGCAGTCCCCAGCCGAACACTGAAGCTTTCTTT. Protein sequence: CASSPQPNTEAFF.

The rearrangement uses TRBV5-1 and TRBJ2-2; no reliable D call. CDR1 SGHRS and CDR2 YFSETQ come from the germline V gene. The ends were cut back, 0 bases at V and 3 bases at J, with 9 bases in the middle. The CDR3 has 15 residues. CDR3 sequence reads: CASSLAVSDTGELFF. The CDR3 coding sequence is TGCGCCAGCAGCTTGGCCGTCAGTGACACCGGGGAGCTGTTTTTT.

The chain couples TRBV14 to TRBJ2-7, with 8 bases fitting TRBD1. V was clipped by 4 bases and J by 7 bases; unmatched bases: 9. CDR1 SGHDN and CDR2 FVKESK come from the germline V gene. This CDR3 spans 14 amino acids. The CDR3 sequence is CASSRDRGWGEQYF. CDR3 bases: TGTGCCAGCAGCCGTGACAGGGGTTGGGGAGAGCAGTACTTC.

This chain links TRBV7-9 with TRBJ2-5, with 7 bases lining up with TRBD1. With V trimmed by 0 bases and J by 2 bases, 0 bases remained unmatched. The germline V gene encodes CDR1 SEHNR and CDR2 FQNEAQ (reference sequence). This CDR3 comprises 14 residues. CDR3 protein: CASSLAGQQETQYF. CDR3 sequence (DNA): TGTGCCAGCAGCTTAGCGGGACAGCAAGAGACCCAGTACTTC.

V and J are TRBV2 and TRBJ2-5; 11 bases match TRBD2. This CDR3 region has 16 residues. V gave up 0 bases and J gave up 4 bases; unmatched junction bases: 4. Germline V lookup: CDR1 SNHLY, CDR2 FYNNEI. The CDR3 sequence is CASSEAPLAGVETQYF. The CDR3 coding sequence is TGTGCCAGCAGTGAAGCGCCACTAGCGGGAGTAGAGACCCAGTACTTC.